Each of the 2 T cell receptor beta chains below was sequenced from the same sample in a study of T cell changes during pregnancy in multiple sclerosis. The data were produced by immunoSEQ multiplex PCR, yet TCRdb's version contains in-frame clones alone and is incomplete. The table shows around 50,000 clones, with roughly 90% occurring only once. Sequenced here: CD4+ T cells from peripheral blood mononuclear cells, sampled after pregnancy. These receptors were obtained from a female donor with multiple sclerosis, enrolled in a pregnancy study.

The table lists this clone with a count of one. The chain joins TRBV7-9 to TRBJ2-3; D is unresolved. The V and J ends lost 0 bases and 0 bases respectively, with 7 bases between them. Germline V CDR1 and CDR2: SEHNR, FQNEAQ (reference sequence). The length of the CDR3 is 15 residues. CDR3 amino acids: CASSLASPSTDTQYF. The CDR3 DNA reads as TGTGCCAGCAGCTTAGCTAGCCCCAGCACAGATACGCAGTATTTT.

This sequence joins TRBV11-1 and TRBJ1-1; maybe TRBD1 (5 bases). The CDR3 extends over 16 amino acids. Per germline, CDR1 SGHAT and CDR2 FQDESV (reference sequence). V was clipped by 5 bases and J by 3 bases, with 19 bases between them. As DNA, the CDR3 is TGTGCCAGCAGCCCCCGGGTCGGAGGGGTGGACACTGAAGCTTTCTTT. Encoded protein: CASSPRVGGVDTEAFF.